This T cell receptor beta chain originates from a study of shared clonotypes between healthy human individuals. On this clone itself: As yet, its antigen is unknown.

Study outcomes and limitations: In a handful of donors, around 5% of naive CD4 clonotypes appeared in common.

This table comes from immunoSEQ multiplex PCR, and its TCRdb copy is limited to in-frame clones, with some not included. The profile shows millions of clones, just under 95% of them singletons. Terminally differentiated effector memory CD45RA+ cells were excluded by CCR7 positive selection of CD45RO-negative cells. Looked up from germline, CDR1 is SGDLS and CDR2 is YYNGEE. This CDR3 is 16 amino acids long. The trim removed 4 bases at V and 8 bases at J, leaving 15 bases unmatched. Sequencing used naive CD8+ T cells sorted from blood. V gene TRBV9 combines with J gene TRBJ2-1; 7 nucleotides agree with TRBD2. The receptor was derived from a young man in good health. CDR3 protein: CASSPYMGGSLDEQFF. CDR3 coding DNA: TGTGCCAGCAGCCCCTACATGGGGGGGAGTCTAGATGAGCAGTTCTTC.